Below, 28 T cell receptor beta chains from the same sample are listed, as sequenced in a study of graft-versus-host responses after intestinal transplantation. These receptors lack a known antigen. The protocol was immunoSEQ multiplex PCR, while the TCRdb copy is restricted to in-frame clones and leaves out a portion. The sample lists tens of thousands of clones; around 90% were seen once. The sequencing here drew on unstimulated CD8+ T cells sorted from spleen or lymph node cells, taken before intestinal transplant. The receptors derive from a human donor who received an intestinal transplant.

The chain recombines TRBV4-1 with TRBJ1-4, with D maybe TRBD1 (5 bases). V was cut by 1 base and J by 5 bases, with 11 bases left in between. This CDR3 has 15 amino acids. Germline V gene data show CDR1 as MGHRA and CDR2 as YSYEKL. CDR3 sequence reads: CASSQAGPPNEKLFF. The CDR3, as DNA: TGCGCCAGCAGCCAAGCGGGGCCACCGAATGAAAAACTGTTTTTT.

The chain employs TRBV5-6 and TRBJ1-1, with D uncertain. The CDR3 is made up of 13 amino acids. The germline V gene has CDR1 SGHDT and CDR2 YYEEEE. Trimming left V 2 bases short and J 8 bases short, with 13 bases between. CDR3 in amino acids: CASSFGTPSEAFF. In nucleotides, the CDR3 is TGTGCCAGCAGCTTTGGAACACCCAGCGAAGCTTTCTTT.

The chain employs TRBV6-5 and TRBJ1-1; 7 bases are a match to TRBD1. Germline V lookup: CDR1 MNHEY, CDR2 SVGAGI. This CDR3 contains 15 residues. The V and J ends lost 5 bases and 1 base, in that order; junction bases with no gene match: 7. CDR3 coding DNA: TGTGCCAGCAGTCTTGGGACAGTTTCGAACACTGAAGCTTTCTTT. This translates into CASSLGTVSNTEAFF.

This sequence joins TRBV7-3 and TRBJ2-1, with TRBD1 matching 11 bases. Germline V CDR1 and CDR2: SGHTA, FQGTGA. The trim removed 1 base at V and 8 bases at J, leaving 4 bases unmatched. This CDR3 comprises 15 residues. Here the CDR3 reads CASSLSGTGGDEQFF. For the CDR3, the DNA is TGTGCCAGCAGCTTAAGCGGGACAGGGGGGGATGAGCAGTTCTTC.

The chain joins TRBV12-5 to TRBJ2-1; D is possibly TRBD2 (6 bases). Trimming took off 6 bases at V and 2 bases at J, with 14 bases between the two ends. Germline V gene data show CDR1 as LGHNT and CDR2 as FRNRAP. The CDR3 consists of 15 residues. CDR3 sequence (DNA): TGTGCTAGTGGGGATTCTAGCGTGGCCTACAATGAGCAGTTCTTC. The encoded protein is CASGDSSVAYNEQFF.

V gene TRBV4-1 combines with J gene TRBJ2-7, with 11 bases fitting TRBD2. The CDR3 contains 18 residues. Germline assignment: CDR1 MGHRA and CDR2 YSYEKL. With 1 base clipped from V and 0 bases from J, the junction kept 8 bases outside the gene matches. DNA for the CDR3: TGCGCCAGCAGCCAAGGACTAGCGGGGCCGTCGAGCTCCTACGAGCAGTACTTC. Its translation: CASSQGLAGPSSSYEQYF.

This chain connects TRBV5-4 to TRBJ2-7, with TRBD1 matching over 8 bases. This CDR3 comprises 15 residues. CDR1 and CDR2 (germline): SGHNT, YYREEE (reference sequence). V lost 1 base, J lost 0 bases, and 3 bases stayed unmatched. CDR3: CASSLYRGSSYEQYF. The CDR3 bases are TGTGCCAGCAGCTTGTACAGGGGGAGCTCCTACGAGCAGTACTTC.

This chain connects TRBV23-1 to TRBJ2-5; unclear D gene. TRBV23-1 is assigned to the ORF class and has an uncertain function. Trimming left V 8 bases short and J 2 bases short, with 12 bases between. This CDR3 spans 13 amino acids. CDR3 in amino acids: CASPVETQETQYF. The CDR3 DNA reads TGCGCCAGCCCAGTCGAGACGCAAGAGACCCAGTACTTC.

The chain links TRBV28 to TRBJ2-7, with TRBD1 matching 10 bases. CDR3 length equals 18 residues. CDR1 is MDHEN, CDR2 SYDVKM, per germline. V was pared by 0 bases and J by 1 base, with 9 bases of the junction left unmatched. CDR3 coding DNA: TGTGCCAGCAGTTTATGGCTAAATTCGGGACAGGGGTCCTACGAGCAGTACTTC. Its protein product is CASSLWLNSGQGSYEQYF. The full variable domain, in which reference TRBV28 and TRBJ2-7 provide the parts outside the CDR3, is DVKVTQSSRYLVKRTGEKVFLECVQDMDHENMFWYRQDPGLGLRLIYFSYDVKMKEKGDIPEGYSVSREKKERFSLILESASTNQTSMYLCASSLWLNSGQGSYEQYFGPGTRLTVT.

This clone was seen a single time. Other DNA sequences of this sample code for an identical CDR3. The genes are TRBV9 and TRBJ2-5; D remains unclear. This CDR3 contains 14 residues. V was pared by 0 bases and J by 0 bases, with 6 bases between. Looked up from germline, CDR1 is SGDLS and CDR2 is YYNGEE. The DNA for the CDR3 is TGTGCCAGCAGCGTAGGGAGCGACCAAGAGACCCAGTACTTC. Translation: CASSVGSDQETQYF.

CDR3 sequence reads: CASSLANWGEGAHTEAFF. The CDR3 DNA reads as TGTGCCAGCAGCTTGGCCAATTGGGGGGAGGGGGCGCACACTGAAGCTTTCTTT. The chain uses TRBV5-4 and TRBJ1-1, with 7 bases lining up with TRBD1. The ends lost 0 bases at V and 3 bases at J; junction bases unmatched: 14. Germline V gives CDR1 SGHNT, CDR2 YYREEE (reference sequence). The CDR3 is made up of 18 amino acids.

The rearrangement joins TRBV5-4 to TRBJ2-7, with TRBD1 as a possible D gene (7 bases). CDR1 and CDR2 (germline): SGHNT, YYREEE (reference sequence). Trimming removed 4 bases from V and 2 bases from J, with 16 bases in between. CDR3 length: 15 amino acids. CDR3 bases: TGTGCCAGCAGCGGCGGGACAGTCACACCCTACGAGCAGTACTTC. Residues: CASSGGTVTPYEQYF.

This rearrangement joins TRBV14 to TRBJ2-4; D ambiguous. CDR1 SGHDN and CDR2 FVKESK come from the germline V gene. The CDR3 is 15 amino acids. V was cut by 4 bases and J by 3 bases, with 13 bases left in between. The CDR3 protein is CASSRNYFYKNIQYF. For the CDR3, the DNA is TGTGCCAGCAGCCGGAATTATTTCTACAAAAACATTCAGTACTTC.

This clone has only one observation. This chain joins TRBV5-4 and TRBJ1-2; the D is unclear. The V end was cut by 5 bases, the J end by 3 bases, with 8 bases between. Germline V gene lookup returns CDR1 SGHNT and CDR2 YYREEE (reference sequence). The CDR3 totals 12 residues. The CDR3 is CASSDTDYGYTF. The CDR3 nucleotides are TGTGCCAGCAGTGACACCGACTATGGCTACACCTTC.

V usage is TRBV2 and J usage is TRBJ2-7; D gene uncertain. The CDR3 has 13 amino acids. Germline CDR1 is SNHLY and CDR2 is FYNNEI. Trimming shortened V by 7 bases and J by 3 bases, and 13 bases separated the two germline ends. CDR3 amino acids: CASKTSTYYEQYF. The CDR3 nucleotides are TGTGCCAGCAAGACTTCCACTTACTACGAGCAGTACTTC.

The V gene is TRBV28, the J gene TRBJ2-3; 10 nucleotides align to TRBD2. With V trimmed by 7 bases and J by 4 bases, 14 bases remained unmatched. The CDR3 sequence is 17 residues long. CDR1 MDHEN and CDR2 SYDVKM come from the germline V gene. CDR3 amino acids: CASTRLAGEGVADTQYF. In nucleotides, the CDR3 is TGTGCCAGCACCCGACTAGCGGGTGAAGGGGTGGCAGATACGCAGTATTTT.

The V gene is TRBV27, the J gene TRBJ1-5; no reliable D call. V dropped 6 bases and J dropped 6 bases, with 9 bases sitting between them. This CDR3 has 12 amino acids. Germline CDR1 reads MNHEY; CDR2 reads SMNVEV (reference sequence). The chain's CDR3 is CASSHHSQPQHF. The CDR3 region has the DNA TGTGCCAGCAGCCACCACAGTCAGCCCCAGCATTTT.

The chain couples TRBV9 to TRBJ2-5, with TRBD2 identical over 10 bases. CDR1 and CDR2 from the germline V gene are SGDLS and YYNGEE. With 4 bases clipped from V and 4 bases from J, the junction kept 4 bases outside the gene matches. CDR3 length: 14 residues. CDR3 in DNA: TGTGCCAGCAGCCTAGGGACTAGCGCAGAGACCCAGTACTTC. Protein sequence: CASSLGTSAETQYF.

The chain combines TRBV9 with TRBJ1-3; D gene ambiguous. CDR3 size: 15 residues. V was clipped by 4 bases and J by 0 bases, with 11 bases between them. The V gene's germline CDR1 is SGDLS and CDR2 YYNGEE. The DNA of the CDR3 is TGTGCCAGCAGCTCGGGCGGGAACTCTGGAAACACCATATATTTT. Translating gives CASSSGGNSGNTIYF.

The genes are TRBV5-5 and TRBJ2-7; no reliable D call. The CDR3 is 14 amino acids. V lost 2 bases, J lost 4 bases, and 13 bases lay in between. Germline CDR1 SGHKS, CDR2 YYEKEE (reference sequence). The CDR3 DNA follows: TGTGCCAGCAGCTTATTGTACGATTATTACGAGCAGTACTTC. It is translated as CASSLLYDYYEQYF.

This clone was detected only once. V is TRBV10-3 and J is TRBJ2-1; the match to TRBD2 covers 9 bases. This CDR3 comprises 14 residues. V lost 11 bases, J lost 2 bases, and 7 bases stayed unmatched. Germline CDR1 and CDR2: ENHRY and SYGVKD. CDR3 DNA sequence: TGTGCCGTGGGTAGCGGGAGCGCCTACAATGAGCAGTTCTTC. This sequence encodes CAVGSGSAYNEQFF.

This clone was seen just once. The V gene is TRBV30, the J gene TRBJ2-3; 11 bases align to TRBD2. J gave up 6 bases and V 2 bases, and 13 bases lay outside the gene matches. Germline CDR1 and CDR2: GTSNPN and SVGIG (reference sequence). The length of the CDR3 is 17 residues. The CDR3 spells CAWSSGLAGGMLDTQYF. CDR3 sequence (DNA): TGTGCCTGGAGTAGCGGGCTAGCGGGAGGTATGCTGGATACGCAGTATTTT.

V is TRBV4-1 and J is TRBJ2-7, with no clear D. Germline V gene data show CDR1 as MGHRA and CDR2 as YSYEKL. This CDR3 contains 15 residues. V shed 3 bases and J shed 3 bases, with 15 bases lying between them. The CDR3 spells CASSHFTGGLYEQYF. CDR3 sequence (DNA): TGCGCCAGCAGCCACTTCACGGGCGGTCTCTACGAGCAGTACTTC.

CDR3 nucleotides: TGTGCCAGCAGCCCCACTAGCGGGGGGTACGAGCAGTACTTC. Its protein is CASSPTSGGYEQYF. This rearrangement joins TRBV7-2 to TRBJ2-7; 12 positions match TRBD2. Trimming took 5 bases from V and 4 from J; bases not matched to a gene: 3. The CDR3 is 14 amino acids. Germline lookup yields CDR1 SGHTA and CDR2 FQGNSA.

The chain combines TRBV9 with TRBJ2-5, with 7 bases fitting TRBD2. Germline V CDR1 and CDR2: SGDLS, YYNGEE. V was pared by 0 bases and J by 5 bases, with 7 bases of the junction left unmatched. The CDR3 is 15 amino acids. The CDR3 bases are TGTGCCAGCAGCGTAGGGGGGTCTAGCGGTGAGACCCAGTACTTC. Protein sequence: CASSVGGSSGETQYF.

V and J are TRBV6-5 and TRBJ2-4, with D possibly matching TRBD2 (6 bases). Trimming shortened V by 0 bases and J by 9 bases, and 9 bases separated the two germline ends. Germline V gene lookup returns CDR1 MNHEY and CDR2 SVGAGI. CDR3 length: 13 amino acids. CDR3 in DNA: TGTGCCAGCAGTTACTCCGGGGGTAGCATTCAGTACTTC. This sequence encodes CASSYSGGSIQYF.

The V call is TRBV27, the J call TRBJ2-2; 11 positions agree with TRBD2. The V gene end was trimmed by 2 bases and the J gene end by 7 bases; junction bases not matched to a gene: 6. The germline gives CDR1 MNHEY, CDR2 SMNVEV (reference sequence). This CDR3 comprises 16 residues. For the CDR3, the DNA is TGTGCCAGCAGTTTAAAACTAGCGGGAGTAATCGGGGAGCTGTTTTTT. Protein sequence: CASSLKLAGVIGELFF.

This chain links TRBV4-1 with TRBJ1-4; unclear D gene. Trimming shortened V by 0 bases and J by 8 bases, and 10 bases separated the two germline ends. Germline values: CDR1 MGHRA, CDR2 YSYEKL. The CDR3 length is 14 residues. Written as DNA, the CDR3 is TGCGCCAGCAGCCAAGACACGGGGAGGGAAAAACTGTTTTTT. Protein product: CASSQDTGREKLFF.